Listed below are T cell receptor beta chains from one sample, sequenced in a study of T cell responses to AZD1222 COVID-19 vaccine. The assay was immunoSEQ multiplex PCR, and TCRdb's table has in-frame clones only and misses some. This table has approximately 100,000 clones, about 89% appearing once. The starting material was peripheral blood, obtained on day 0 of AZD1222 vaccination. The receptors shown here come from an adult in good health. Both conserved end residues are part of each CDR3. Each record gives: V gene, CDR3 protein.

TRBV4-2	CASSQDLTTPILEGYTF
TRBV7-9	CASSPSGANNEKLFF
TRBV7-2	CASSFALSYEQYF
TRBV27	CASSPGLGSYEQYF
TRBV12-3/TRBV12-4	CASSSPRSGLHF
TRBV6-2/TRBV6-3	CASSYGEDYGYTF
TRBV7-9	CASSPGQGYQPQHF
TRBV12-5	CASGPPGGAKGYTF
TRBV19	CASRLKTGDLTGELFF
TRBV24-1	CATSDLQTGELFF
TRBV4-3	CASSPRQGASTEAFF
TRBV3-1/TRBV3-2	CASSQEAMSTEAFF
TRBV9	CASSVSQARDGYTF
TRBV7-3	CASSPGTSGRAHEQFF
TRBV10-3	CATPDRPRDTEAFF
TRBV28	CASSTGTGFTNQPQHF
TRBV20-1	CSRAVYNEQFF
TRBV7-3	CASSDVQGIYNEQFF
TRBV12-5	CASALAGGLAGETQYF
TRBV4-1	CASSQDRGTLFNSPLHF
TRBV7-9	CASRMRDRGNTEAFF
TRBV5-4	CASGRDSMNTEAFF
TRBV29-1	CSVVIQGGDNEQFF
TRBV6-5	CASCAPGQPNEKLFF
TRBV5-1	CASSFGIGYTF
TRBV6-2/TRBV6-3	CASSYRSSYEQYF
TRBV19	CASSTHPYSNQPQHF
TRBV3-1/TRBV3-2	CASTSQGETQYF
TRBV5-1	CASSIQGDNYGYTF
TRBV25-1	CASSDPGRGSPLHF
TRBV9	CASSFTDRGTPLNTEAFF
TRBV5-8	CASSLSQGSNQPQHF
TRBV4-2	CASSQRKAGGATLGELFF
TRBV29-1	CSGRDGSNEKLFF
TRBV28	CASSTGLAIDTQYF
TRBV6-1	CASSEGGGGGITIYF
TRBV7-7	CASSFRDSPRGPQHF
TRBV9	CASSSTSSTGELFF
TRBV12-3/TRBV12-4	CASSPRTDGYTF
TRBV5-6	CASSGQGASANTEAFF
TRBV5-1	CASSLALQGYGYTF
TRBV7-9	CASSQTGGKETQYF
TRBV5-1	CASSLVPVGAANEKLFF
TRBV5-1	CASTRAATATNEKLFF
TRBV27	CASSAGTEAEAFF
TRBV6-1	CASRVHENHYNEQFF
TRBV7-3	CASSPMTASRGEQFF
TRBV4-1	CASSKGLAGGLSGTDTQYF
TRBV7-2	CASSLGRGLAFF
TRBV4-1	CASSQDWGRWMANEKLFF
TRBV7-2	CASSLSTTGTGDSSQHF
TRBV15	CATSRDPRNSPLHF
TRBV19	CASSIVGTASNSPLHF
TRBV5-1	CASSLVPTDTQYF
TRBV9	CASSQQGHHQPQHF
TRBV5-5	CASSAAPTYEQYF